The subject of this entry is one TCR beta chain. What it binds is not known. These data originate in a study of beta chain features in type 1 diabetes. Losses at the gene ends were 5 bases for V and 5 bases for J; bases not matched to a gene: 5. The germline V gene encodes CDR1 SEHNR and CDR2 FQNEAQ (reference sequence). The CDR3 runs 13 residues. General study findings and limits: All four CD4+ subsets from Type 1 diabetes patients carried moderately but significantly shorter TCRB CDR3s.

Reverse transcription of all isolated RNA meant that expressed TCRB transcripts were sequenced. The repertoire was sequenced with immunoSEQ multiplex PCR; TCRdb's copy has only in-frame clones and lacks some. The data show 40,000 or so clones, with 66% seen just once and about 2.1% held by the top ten. The collection from each donor was one heparinised blood draw averaging about 116 mL. Markers CD45RO/CCR7/CD25/CD127/CD95/CD27 served to sort CD4+ naive, central memory, regulatory and stem cell-like memory cells. Purity exceeding 95% was reached by all sorted populations. Specimen: Tregs from blood. The origin of this receptor is a woman aged 18-30 years with type 1 diabetes. V and J are TRBV7-9 and TRBJ2-5; TRBD1 aligns across 7 bases. CDR3 protein: CASSRQGPETQYF. The CDR3 nucleotides read TGTGCCAGCAGCAGACAGGGTCCCGAGACCCAGTACTTC.